Listed below are T cell receptor beta chains from one sample, sequenced in a study of shared clonotypes between healthy human individuals. Sequenced by immunoSEQ multiplex PCR; TCRdb stores in-frame clones only, minus some. The table records hundreds of thousands of clones, roughly 96% of them present only once. Sequencing was done on a sample of naive CD8+ T cells sorted from blood. The receptors were sampled from a young woman in good health. CDR3s include the opening cysteine and the closing phenylalanine or tryptophan. D genes are given only for firm matches. Only some rows state a clone size, as once, few, many or a class for expanded clones.

cdr3_nt	cdr3_aa	v_call	clone_size	j_call	d_call
TGTGCCAGCAGCTTCCGGAAGGGACAGGACTTTGGCGAGCAGTACTTC	CASSFRKGQDFGEQYF	TRBV7-6	-	TRBJ2-7	TRBD1
TGCGCCAGCAGCGAGCGGGAGGGTCCTTACAATGAGCAGTTCTTC	CASSEREGPYNEQFF	TRBV5-1	-	TRBJ2-1	TRBD2
TGTGCCAGCAGTCCCAACGTCGGAAATCAGCCCCAGCATTTT	CASSPNVGNQPQHF	TRBV6-5	-	TRBJ1-5	-
TGTGCCAGCAGCCCGATCCGGGGGCCTAGGGAGACCCAGTACTTC	CASSPIRGPRETQYF	TRBV7-7	-	TRBJ2-5	-
TGTGCCAGTAGTATGACTAGCGGGGACTACAATGAGCAGTTCTTC	CASSMTSGDYNEQFF	TRBV19	-	TRBJ2-1	TRBD2
TGTGCCAGCAGCCCCATAACCGGGGAGCTGTTTTTT	CASSPITGELFF	TRBV27	-	TRBJ2-2	-
TGCGCCAGCACCGGTGGCTACGAGCAGTACTTC	CASTGGYEQYF	TRBV4-1	-	TRBJ2-7	-
TGTGCCACCGGGGACCCCTGGGGGAACGAGCAGTACTTC	CATGDPWGNEQYF	TRBV10-3	once	TRBJ2-7	-
TGTGCCTGGACCGATGTCGGGGAGCTGTTTTTT	CAWTDVGELFF	TRBV2	-	TRBJ2-2	-
TGTGCCAGCAAATCAGGGGGACTAGGGTACAATGAGCAGTTCTTC	CASKSGGLGYNEQFF	TRBV25-1	once	TRBJ2-1	-